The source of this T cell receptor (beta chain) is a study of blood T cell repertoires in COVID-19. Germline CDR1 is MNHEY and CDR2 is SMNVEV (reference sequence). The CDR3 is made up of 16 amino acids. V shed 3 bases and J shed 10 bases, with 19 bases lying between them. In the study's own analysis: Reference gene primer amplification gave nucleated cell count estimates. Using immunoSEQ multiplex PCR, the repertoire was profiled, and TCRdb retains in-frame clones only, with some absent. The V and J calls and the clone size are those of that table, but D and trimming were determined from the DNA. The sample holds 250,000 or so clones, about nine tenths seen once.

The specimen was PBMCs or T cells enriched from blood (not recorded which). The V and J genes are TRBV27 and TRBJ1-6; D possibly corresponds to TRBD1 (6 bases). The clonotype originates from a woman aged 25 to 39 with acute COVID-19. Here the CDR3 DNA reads TGTGCCAGCAGTTTCGTACAGGGAGCTCTGGGATCACCCCTCCACTTT. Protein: CASSFVQGALGSPLHF.